This TCR beta chain originates from a study of blood T cell repertoires in COVID-19. Background on the study: The United States, Italy and Spain were the sources of the acute and convalescent COVID-19 samples. The cDNA or gDNA used as material had been derived from T cells, B-cell-depleted T cells, or PBMCs.

Authors' data handling: Estimation of nucleated cell counts relied on the amplification of reference gene primers. TCRdb keeps only in-frame clones here, not all; method: immunoSEQ multiplex PCR. V, J and clone size are taken as reported in that table, and D and trimming were inferred from the DNA itself. The table shows some 200,000 clones, with approximately 87% occurring only once. Trimming shortened V by 10 bases and J by 0 bases, and 16 bases separated the two germline ends. Germline CDR1 is SNHLY and CDR2 is FYNNEI. This CDR3 spans 15 amino acids. J is TRBJ2-1 and V is TRBV2; a weak D match, TRBD1 (5 bases). The sequenced sample was peripheral blood. This receptor was obtained from a man aged 18 to 35 with active or convalescent COVID-19. The CDR3 DNA reads as TGTGCCACGACACCTGACAGTAGCTCCTACAATGAGCAGTTCTTC. Its translation is CATTPDSSSYNEQFF.